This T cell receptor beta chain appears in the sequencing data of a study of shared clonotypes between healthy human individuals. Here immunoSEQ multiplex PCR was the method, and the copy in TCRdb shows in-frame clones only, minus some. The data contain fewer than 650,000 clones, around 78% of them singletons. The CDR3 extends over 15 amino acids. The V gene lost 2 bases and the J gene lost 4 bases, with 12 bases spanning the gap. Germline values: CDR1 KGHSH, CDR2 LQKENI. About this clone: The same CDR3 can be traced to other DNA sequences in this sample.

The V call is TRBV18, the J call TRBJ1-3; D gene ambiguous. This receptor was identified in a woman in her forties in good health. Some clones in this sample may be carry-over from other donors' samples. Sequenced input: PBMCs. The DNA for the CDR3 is TGTGCCAGCTCACCAAGCGGGGAGTCGGGAAACACCATATATTTT. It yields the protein CASSPSGESGNTIYF.